This T cell receptor beta chain was recovered during a study of T-cell memory formation after mild COVID-19. With V trimmed by 3 bases and J by 5 bases, 13 bases remained unmatched. CDR1 and CDR2 (germline): KGHSH, LQKENI. This CDR3 has 17 amino acids. Regarding the study as a whole: The second-wave clones peaking on day 37 were not confirmed as SARS-CoV-2-specific. Contracting clones from day 15 to 85 showed balanced CD4/CD8; later expanders favored CD4+.

One entry per CDR3 protein results from TCRdb running MiXCR on the 5' RACE reads. The data contain hundreds of thousands of distinct CDR3 sequences, more than 20% of them seen just once; the ten biggest clones take up 10% to 15%. Points on this clonotype: Antigen: not known.

The V and J genes are TRBV18 and TRBJ1-1; 9 bases map to TRBD1. Sequencing input: PBMCs or a T cell subset sorted from them (not recorded which). This TCR derives from an adult woman who had mild COVID-19 (a few samples of this study predate the infection). Cell type and time point are not known. The CDR3 sequence: CASSPPKTGTGCTEAFF. The CDR3 DNA follows: TGTGCCAGCTCACCGCCCAAAACCGGGACAGGGTGTACTGAAGCTTTCTTT.